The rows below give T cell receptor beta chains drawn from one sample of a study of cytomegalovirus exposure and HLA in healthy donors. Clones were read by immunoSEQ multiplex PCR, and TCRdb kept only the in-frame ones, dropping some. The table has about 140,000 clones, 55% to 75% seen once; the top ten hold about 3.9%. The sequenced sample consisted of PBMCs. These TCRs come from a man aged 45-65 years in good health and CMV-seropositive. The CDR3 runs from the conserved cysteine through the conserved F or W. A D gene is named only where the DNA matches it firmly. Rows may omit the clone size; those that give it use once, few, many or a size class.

CASSALGLRTDTQYF	TGTGCCAGCTCAGCCCTGGGACTTCGCACAGATACGCAGTATTTT	TRBV18	TRBJ2-3	.	few
CASSPPGLADNEQFF	TGTGCCAGCAGCCCACCGGGACTAGCGGACAATGAGCAGTTCTTC	TRBV11-3	TRBJ2-1	TRBD2	.
CASSLSKIAGSISNEQFF	TGTGCCAGCAGTTTATCGAAGATAGCGGGATCCATTAGCAATGAGCAGTTCTTC	TRBV27	TRBJ2-1	TRBD2	.
CASSRDTRETQYF	TGTGCCAGCAGTAGGGACACCAGGGAGACCCAGTACTTC	TRBV6-6	TRBJ2-5	.	.
CTSSPLLWYGYTF	TGCACCAGCAGCCCTCTATTATGGTATGGCTACACCTTC	TRBV1	TRBJ1-2	.	.
CASSPPARFGYTF	TGTGCCAGCAGTCCGCCGGCGAGGTTTGGCTACACCTTC	TRBV28	TRBJ1-2	.	once
CASSGQGVADTQYF	TGTGCCAGCTCCGGACAGGGTGTAGCAGATACGCAGTATTTT	TRBV18	TRBJ2-3	TRBD1	.
CASSQVGAASYEQYF	TGCGCCAGCAGCCAAGTAGGAGCGGCCTCCTACGAGCAGTACTTC	TRBV4-1	TRBJ2-7	.	.
CASSRGGASGHEQYF	TGCGCCAGCAGCCGTGGAGGAGCTAGCGGCCACGAGCAGTACTTC	TRBV4-3	TRBJ2-7	TRBD2	.
CASGLPYTGSAYEQYF	TGTGCTAGTGGTTTGCCTTATACGGGATCCGCCTACGAGCAGTACTTC	TRBV12-5	TRBJ2-7	.	once
CASRRSMNTEAFF	TGTGCCAGCAGACGGTCTATGAACACTGAAGCTTTCTTT	TRBV5-4	TRBJ1-1	.	.
CSAPPTGRNTIYF	TGCAGCGCCCCCCCCACAGGGAGAAACACCATATATTTT	TRBV29-1	TRBJ1-3	.	once
CASSPIVAGGQNEQFF	TGTGCCAGCTCACCAATAGTAGCGGGGGGGCAAAATGAGCAGTTCTTC	TRBV18	TRBJ2-1	TRBD2	.
CATSSIGQGWKNSNQPQHF	TGTGCCACCAGCAGCATAGGACAGGGGTGGAAGAATAGCAATCAGCCCCAGCATTTT	TRBV15	TRBJ1-5	TRBD1	.
CASSAGQNTEAFF	TGTGCCAGCAGCGCAGGACAGAACACTGAAGCTTTCTTT	TRBV11-2	TRBJ1-1	.	.
CASSVQGGMNTEAFF	TGCGCCAGCAGCGTTCAGGGTGGCATGAACACTGAAGCTTTCTTT	TRBV5-1	TRBJ1-1	.	once
CASSSPWGANEKLFF	TGTGCCAGCAGTTCGCCTTGGGGAGCTAATGAAAAACTGTTTTTT	TRBV28	TRBJ1-4	.	once
CSADRGYEQYF	TGCAGTGCTGACAGGGGCTACGAGCAGTACTTC	TRBV20-1	TRBJ2-7	TRBD1	few
CASSSGISGGGDNEQFF	TGTGCCAGCAGCTCTGGAATTAGCGGGGGGGGTGACAATGAGCAGTTCTTC	TRBV5-5	TRBJ2-1	TRBD2	.
CASSQRGQSYEQYF	TGTGCCAGCAGCCAACGAGGGCAGTCCTACGAGCAGTACTTC	TRBV14	TRBJ2-7	.	few
CASSAPSAGANEQYF	TGTGCCAGCAGCGCCCCTTCGGCAGGGGCAAACGAGCAGTACTTC	TRBV7-8	TRBJ2-7	.	.
CAISESNVPGTEAFF	TGTGCCATCAGTGAGTCGAATGTACCGGGGACTGAAGCTTTCTTT	TRBV10-3	TRBJ1-1	.	once
CASSPQTGYSGANVLTF	TGTGCCAGCTCACCCCAAACGGGGTATTCTGGGGCCAACGTCCTGACTTTC	TRBV18	TRBJ2-6	.	.
CASRTGGADTQYF	TGTGCCAGCAGGACAGGGGGCGCGGATACGCAGTATTTT	TRBV6-6	TRBJ2-3	TRBD1	.
CSVHHRQGTNYGYTF	TGCAGCGTTCACCACCGACAGGGAACTAACTATGGCTACACCTTC	TRBV29-1	TRBJ1-2	TRBD1	once
CASSAGTSGSMGQFF	TGTGCCAGCAGCGCCGGAACTAGCGGGAGCATGGGACAGTTCTTC	TRBV14	TRBJ2-1	TRBD2	.
CASRPRTGSNSPLHF	TGTGCCAGCAGGCCAAGGACAGGTTCTAATTCACCCCTCCACTTT	TRBV6-5	TRBJ1-6	TRBD1	.
CASSLVSGSSLEQYF	TGTGCCAGCAGCTTAGTTAGCGGGAGTAGCCTCGAGCAGTACTTC	TRBV7-3	TRBJ2-7	TRBD2	.
CASSLDVTVFGYTF	TGTGCCAGCAGCTTAGACGTAACAGTTTTTGGCTACACCTTC	TRBV7-2	TRBJ1-2	.	.
CASSFHGTSGDNEQFF	TGTGCCAGCAGCTTTCACGGGACTAGCGGGGACAATGAGCAGTTCTTC	TRBV5-8	TRBJ2-1	TRBD2	.
CASSSGGNNQPQHF	TGTGCCAGCAGCTCAGGGGGAAACAATCAGCCCCAGCATTTT	TRBV6-6	TRBJ1-5	TRBD1	.
CASSRQEFSSYEQYF	TGTGCCAGCAGCCGACAAGAGTTCAGCTCCTACGAGCAGTACTTC	TRBV11-2	TRBJ2-7	.	.
CASSPPNSQNTEAFF	TGTGCCAGCTCACCACCGAACAGCCAAAACACTGAAGCTTTCTTT	TRBV18	TRBJ1-1	.	.
CASSQELRVVEGYTF	TGCGCCAGCAGCCAAGAACTTCGGGTAGTCGAGGGCTACACCTTC	TRBV4-3	TRBJ1-2	.	.
CASSLGSQGSEKLFF	TGTGCCAGCAGCTTGGGGTCACAGGGGAGTGAAAAACTGTTTTTT	TRBV5-4	TRBJ1-4	TRBD1	.
CSSSLVSTGGKGNTEAFF	TGTTCCAGCAGCTTAGTTAGTACAGGGGGGAAAGGCAACACTGAAGCTTTCTTT	TRBV7-9	TRBJ1-1	TRBD1	.
CASSVEGSDTQYF	TGTGCCAGCAGCGTAGAGGGGTCAGATACGCAGTATTTT	TRBV9	TRBJ2-3	.	.
CSSSLESYEQYF	TGTTCCAGCAGCTTAGAGAGCTACGAGCAGTACTTC	TRBV7-9	TRBJ2-7	.	.
CASSQDGGTSGSPDTQYF	TGCGCCAGCAGCCAAGATGGGGGAACTAGCGGGAGCCCAGATACGCAGTATTTT	TRBV4-3	TRBJ2-3	TRBD2	.
CASSLGRLQSTQYF	TGTGCCAGCAGCTTAGGTCGCCTTCAGTCGACCCAGTACTTC	TRBV7-2	TRBJ2-5	.	once
CASRWTTLYNEQFF	TGCGCCAGCAGATGGACTACACTATACAATGAGCAGTTCTTC	TRBV5-1	TRBJ2-1	.	.
CASSEGNSGSQETQYF	TGTGCCAGCAGTGAGGGGAATAGCGGTTCCCAAGAGACCCAGTACTTC	TRBV2	TRBJ2-5	.	.
CASSSRDSPYEQYF	TGTGCCAGCAGTTCCCGGGACAGCCCCTACGAGCAGTACTTC	TRBV6-6	TRBJ2-7	TRBD1	.
CASSPQSGVPFF	TGTGCCAGCAGCCCCCAGAGCGGAGTTCCTTTCTTT	TRBV11-3	TRBJ1-1	.	.
CASSPSLSGTGSNEKLFF	TGTGCCAGCTCACCAAGTCTGTCGGGTACCGGGAGTAATGAAAAACTGTTTTTT	TRBV18	TRBJ1-4	.	.
CASSPLSTGANTGELFF	TGTGCCAGCTCACCACTCTCGACAGGGGCGAACACCGGGGAGCTGTTTTTT	TRBV18	TRBJ2-2	TRBD1	.
CSVDRGNYGYTF	TGCAGCGTTGATAGGGGGAACTATGGCTACACCTTC	TRBV29-1	TRBJ1-2	.	.
CASSTRLASGSSYEQYF	TGTGCCAGCAGCACCCGATTAGCTAGCGGAAGCTCCTACGAGCAGTACTTC	TRBV7-2	TRBJ2-7	TRBD2	few
CATEVGVGTEAFF	TGTGCCACCGAGGTCGGGGTCGGGACTGAAGCTTTCTTT	TRBV15	TRBJ1-1	.	.
CSSSDRDRAMNTEAFF	TGTTCCAGCAGCGACCGGGACAGGGCGATGAACACTGAAGCTTTCTTT	TRBV7-9	TRBJ1-1	TRBD1	.
CSVGTSGFYEQYF	TGCAGCGTTGGGACTAGCGGGTTCTACGAGCAGTACTTC	TRBV29-1	TRBJ2-7	TRBD2	.
CAHRSSGSSSEAFF	TGTGCCCACCGCTCGTCAGGTTCGTCGTCTGAAGCTTTCTTT	TRBV6-1	TRBJ1-1	.	few
CASSPLVTGESGYTF	TGCGCCAGCAGCCCGTTGGTGACAGGGGAATCTGGCTACACCTTC	TRBV5-1	TRBJ1-2	TRBD1	.
CASSDQKVGGTEAFF	TGCGCCAGCAGTGACCAGAAAGTCGGGGGCACTGAAGCTTTCTTT	TRBV10-1	TRBJ1-1	.	.
CASSGQGVGDTEAFF	TGTGCCAGCTCGGGACAGGGGGTAGGAGACACTGAAGCTTTCTTT	TRBV18	TRBJ1-1	TRBD1	.